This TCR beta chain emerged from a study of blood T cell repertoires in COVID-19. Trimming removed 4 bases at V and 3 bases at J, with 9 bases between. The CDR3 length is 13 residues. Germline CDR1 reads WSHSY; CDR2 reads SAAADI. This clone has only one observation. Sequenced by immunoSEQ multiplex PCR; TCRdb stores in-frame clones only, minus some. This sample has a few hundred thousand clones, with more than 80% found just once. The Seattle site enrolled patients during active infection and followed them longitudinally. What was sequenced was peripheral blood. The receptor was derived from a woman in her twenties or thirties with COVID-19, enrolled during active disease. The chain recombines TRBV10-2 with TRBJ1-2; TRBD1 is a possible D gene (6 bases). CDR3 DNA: TGCGCCAGCAGTGGGACAGATTACTATGGCTACACCTTC. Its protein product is CASSGTDYYGYTF.